Listed here are 22 T cell receptor beta chains from one sample, sequenced in a study of blood T cell repertoires in COVID-19. Libraries were prepared by immunoSEQ multiplex PCR; TCRdb keeps only in-frame clonotypes and omits some of them. This sample has 350,000 to 400,000 clones, with around 90% found just once. The specimen sequenced was PBMCs or T cells enriched from blood (not recorded which). These receptors all stem from a young woman who had recovered from COVID-19.

The chain combines TRBV6-5 with TRBJ1-1; weak D call: TRBD1 (5 bases). Germline V lookup: CDR1 MNHEY, CDR2 SVGAGI. The CDR3 has 14 amino acids. V lost 3 bases and J lost 1, with 9 bases in between. The CDR3 spells CASSYRTPNTEAFF. The CDR3 DNA is TGTGCCAGCAGTTATCGGACACCGAACACTGAAGCTTTCTTT.

The rearrangement links TRBV5-4 to TRBJ2-2; D ambiguous. Deletions cut 2 bases from V and 6 bases from J, with 14 bases between. The germline V gene encodes CDR1 SGHNT and CDR2 YYREEE (reference sequence). CDR3 length equals 15 residues. CDR3 loop: CASSLQQKFAGELFF. CDR3 nucleotides: TGTGCCAGCAGCTTACAGCAGAAATTTGCCGGGGAGCTGTTTTTT.

Turning to this clone: Other nucleotide sequences in the sample specify the same CDR3. This chain joins TRBV28 and TRBJ2-7; TRBD1 agrees at 9 bases. V trimming: 3 bases; J trimming: 5 bases; junction bases outside the gene matches: 8. This CDR3 has 15 residues. Germline loops: CDR1 MDHEN, CDR2 SYDVKM. CDR3 region: CASSFPGQGFHEQYF. CDR3 nucleotides: TGTGCCAGCAGTTTCCCGGGACAGGGATTCCACGAGCAGTACTTC.

This clone was seen just once. The rearrangement links TRBV10-3 to TRBJ2-2; TRBD2 is a possible D gene (5 bases). Germline V gene data show CDR1 as ENHRY and CDR2 as SYGVKD. The CDR3 totals 17 residues. V lost 3 bases, J lost 1 base, and 15 bases lay in between. The CDR3 region is CAISDRPLAGNTGELFF. The CDR3 nucleotides are TGTGCCATCAGTGATAGGCCTCTTGCGGGGAACACCGGGGAGCTGTTTTTT.

This sequence joins TRBV6-5 and TRBJ2-2; D may be TRBD1 (5 bases). The CDR3 is 16 amino acids. V was shortened by 4 bases and J by 1 base, with 13 bases between the two germline ends. Germline V gene lookup returns CDR1 MNHEY and CDR2 SVGAGI. This CDR3 is CASSSLGAGNTGELFF. The CDR3 DNA sequence: TGTGCCAGCAGTTCCCTTGGGGCAGGGAACACCGGGGAGCTGTTTTTT.

This clone was found once. The V gene is TRBV19, the J gene TRBJ1-2, with TRBD1 matching over 8 bases. Trimming took 6 bases from V and 5 from J; bases not matched to a gene: 5. The CDR3 spans 13 residues. Germline assignment: CDR1 LNHDA and CDR2 SQIVND (reference sequence). The CDR3 spells CASSGQGSYGYTF. The DNA for the CDR3 is TGTGCCAGTAGCGGACAGGGTTCTTATGGCTACACCTTC.

Only a few counts were recorded for this clone. The chain carries TRBV5-4 and TRBJ2-2, with D possibly matching TRBD2 (6 bases). The germline V gene encodes CDR1 SGHNT and CDR2 YYREEE (reference sequence). The CDR3 length is 14 residues. Trimming pared 3 bases from V and 4 bases from J, leaving 10 bases between. The CDR3 DNA follows: TGTGCCAGCAGCTCCGGGGGTAGCACCGGGGAGCTGTTTTTT. Protein: CASSSGGSTGELFF.

The rearrangement joins TRBV4-3 to TRBJ2-1; 9 bases align to TRBD2. This CDR3 region has 17 residues. CDR1 is LGHNA, CDR2 YSLEER, per germline. After removal of 2 bases from V and 7 bases from J, the junction contained 12 bases not matched to a gene. This CDR3 is CASSQLGAGGPWNEQFF. The CDR3 DNA sequence: TGCGCCAGCAGCCAACTGGGAGCGGGGGGCCCTTGGAATGAGCAGTTCTTC.

This chain links TRBV4-2 with TRBJ1-6; the match to TRBD1 covers 7 bases. Trimming cost V 0 bases and J 2 bases; bases outside gene matches: 7. This CDR3 region has 18 residues. CDR1 and CDR2 (germline): LGHNA, YNFKEQ. The CDR3 DNA follows: TGTGCCAGCAGCCAAGATAGGAACCAGGGGGCCTATAATTCACCCCTCCACTTT. Encoded protein: CASSQDRNQGAYNSPLHF.

The gene calls are TRBV28 and TRBJ2-3, with 8 bases that match TRBD2. Germline-derived CDR1 and CDR2 are MDHEN and SYDVKM. V was clipped by 5 bases and J by 2 bases; unmatched bases: 12. The length of the CDR3 is 17 residues. The CDR3 protein is CASSARGLALSTDTQYF. DNA of the CDR3: TGTGCCAGCAGTGCACGCGGACTAGCTCTTTCCACAGATACGCAGTATTTT.

The chain carries TRBV30 and TRBJ2-1, with 7 bases fitting TRBD2. V lost 1 base to trimming and J lost 4 bases; unmatched junction nucleotides: 4. Germline V lookup: CDR1 GTSNPN, CDR2 SVGIG (reference sequence). The CDR3 is 14 residues long. CDR3 nucleotide sequence: TGTGCCTGGAGTGGGGGGGGGATTTACAATGAGCAGTTCTTC. Its protein product is CAWSGGGIYNEQFF.

CDR3 sequence (DNA): TGTGCCAGCAGCTTGGGACAGTCCTACGAGCAGTACTTC. It specifies CASSLGQSYEQYF. The V call is TRBV11-2, the J call TRBJ2-7; TRBD1 aligns across 7 bases. The V and J ends lost 3 bases and 1 base, in that order; junction bases with no gene match: 0. Germline-derived CDR1 and CDR2 are SGHAT and FQNNGV. CDR3 length equals 13 residues.

J is TRBJ1-6 and V is TRBV2, with 8 bases lining up with TRBD1. This CDR3 has 15 residues. Germline V gene lookup returns CDR1 SNHLY and CDR2 FYNNEI. V dropped 4 bases and J dropped 7; count of bases not matched to a gene: 6. The CDR3 loop is CASSGTGMENSPLHF. The CDR3 bases are TGTGCCAGCAGTGGGACAGGGATGGAGAATTCACCCCTCCACTTT.

The V call is TRBV30, the J call TRBJ1-5; D may be TRBD1 (6 bases). The CDR3 runs to 13 residues. V lost 5 bases, J lost 2 bases, and 10 bases lay in between. Germline assignment: CDR1 GTSNPN and CDR2 SVGIG (reference sequence). The CDR3 here is CAWAGDGNQPQHF. The CDR3 DNA reads as TGTGCCTGGGCAGGGGACGGCAATCAGCCCCAGCATTTT.

This clone was counted a few times. The chain links TRBV27 to TRBJ1-4; 7 bases are a match to TRBD1. V was clipped by 3 bases and J by 7 bases; unmatched bases: 5. Looked up from germline, CDR1 is MNHEY and CDR2 is SMNVEV (reference sequence). CDR3 length equals 14 residues. In DNA form, the CDR3 reads TGTGCCAGCAGTTTCGGGACAGAGGGTGAAAAACTGTTTTTT. It translates to CASSFGTEGEKLFF.

This rearrangement joins TRBV15 to TRBJ1-2; no firm D call. The length of the CDR3 is 13 residues. Trimming pared 5 bases from V and 4 bases from J, leaving 11 bases between. Germline-derived CDR1 and CDR2 are LNHNV and YYDKDF (reference sequence). The CDR3, as DNA: TGTGCCACCAGCCTAGACGGACTCTATGGCTACACCTTC. This sequence encodes CATSLDGLYGYTF.

The chain recombines TRBV9 with TRBJ1-1; D might be TRBD1 (6 bases). CDR1 SGDLS and CDR2 YYNGEE come from the germline V gene. CDR3 length: 15 residues. V gave up 0 bases and J gave up 0 bases, with 9 bases separating them. The CDR3 is CASSVDQGMNTEAFF. In DNA form, the CDR3 reads TGTGCCAGCAGCGTAGACCAGGGGATGAACACTGAAGCTTTCTTT.

This clone was counted between two and nine times. This chain uses TRBV10-3 with TRBJ1-2, with 9 bases matching TRBD1. With V trimmed by 10 bases and J by 5 bases, 11 bases remained unmatched. From germline, CDR1 is ENHRY and CDR2 SYGVKD. This CDR3 has 14 residues. The chain's CDR3 is CATTTPDRGYGYTF. DNA for the CDR3: TGTGCCACCACCACCCCGGACAGGGGTTATGGCTACACCTTC.

This sequence joins TRBV11-2 and TRBJ2-7, with TRBD1 as a possible D gene (5 bases). V lost 2 bases to trimming and J lost 5 bases, with 16 bases between them. This CDR3 has 15 amino acids. Germline CDR1 reads SGHAT; CDR2 reads FQNNGV. This CDR3 reads CASSLPMATGHEQYF. For the CDR3, the DNA is TGTGCCAGCAGCTTACCTATGGCCACAGGACACGAGCAGTACTTC.

As concerns this clone: An end of the junction does not agree with germline; a read error may underlie this. CDR3 sequence: CASSGGGSLNF. The CDR3 coding sequence is TGTGCCAGCTCCGGCGGGGGAAGCCTCAACTTC. The rearrangement links TRBV18 to TRBJ2-7; 7 nucleotides agree with TRBD2. The CDR3 is made up of 11 amino acids. Per the germline V gene, CDR1 is KGHSH and CDR2 is LQKENI.

The V and J genes are TRBV28 and TRBJ1-1; D is perhaps TRBD1 (5 bases). CDR1 is MDHEN, CDR2 SYDVKM, per germline. V shed 3 bases and J shed 5 bases, with 13 bases lying between them. This CDR3 comprises 14 residues. Written as DNA, the CDR3 is TGTGCCAGCAGTTTTCAAGCAGGGTTGACTGAAGCTTTCTTT. The encoded protein is CASSFQAGLTEAFF.

The chain has TRBV7-2 and TRBJ1-1; tentatively, D is TRBD1 (6 bases). CDR3 size: 16 residues. Germline CDR1 SGHTA, CDR2 FQGNSA. V lost 6 bases to trimming and J lost 7 bases, with 24 bases between them. CDR3 protein: CASRLTPTQGRGEAFF. The CDR3 nucleotides are TGTGCCAGCAGACTCACACCTACACAGGGCCGGGGTGAAGCTTTCTTT.